This T cell receptor (beta chain) stems from a study of shared clonotypes between healthy human individuals. Study at large: Donors were two women and three men aged 18 to 49. Per donor, three plates held CD4 naive cells, three held CD4 memory, two held CD8 naive and one held CD8 memory.

Remarks on this clone: Its antigen is currently unknown.

This CDR3 comprises 14 residues. V was pared by 9 bases and J by 8 bases, with 14 bases of the junction left unmatched. Germline V CDR1 and CDR2: SNHLY, FYNNEI. Assay used: immunoSEQ multiplex PCR; TCRdb lists only in-frame clones, some missing. The sample has about 2 million clones, about 95% seen once. CD45RO-negative, CCR7-selected cells formed the naive CD8 fraction, which excluded terminally differentiated effector memory CD45RA+ cells. Findings of the study overall: It was observed that roughly 4.8% of naive CD4 clonotypes were shared across several donors.

The specimen was naive CD8+ T cells sorted from blood. This TCR was recovered from a man between 18 and 35 years old in good health. This chain connects TRBV2 to TRBJ1-2; 8 bases match TRBD1. CDR3: CASALGQGASGYTF. CDR3 in DNA: TGTGCCAGTGCCCTAGGACAGGGCGCCTCGGGCTACACCTTC.